What follows are 3 T cell receptor beta chains derived from one specimen sequenced in a study of cytomegalovirus exposure and HLA in healthy donors. The PCR made use of 60 Vbeta and 13 Jbeta primers. TCRdb keeps only in-frame clones here, not all; method: immunoSEQ multiplex PCR. The sample holds about 210,000 clones, about 82% seen once. Sequenced input: PBMCs. The receptor set was obtained from a man aged 30-40 years in good health and CMV-seronegative.

The chain couples TRBV6-1 to TRBJ2-7, with 8 bases lining up with TRBD1. Germline V gene sequence: CDR1 MNHNS, CDR2 SASEGT. There are 12 residues in the CDR3. J lost 3 bases, V lost 6 bases, and 1 base had no gene match. CDR3 residues: CASSDRGYEQYF. Here the CDR3 DNA reads TGTGCCAGCAGCGACAGGGGCTACGAGCAGTACTTC.

Notes on this clone: The junction and the germline gene differ at one end; a read error may be behind it. This chain connects TRBV28 to TRBJ2-1, with 9 nucleotides matching TRBD2. Germline lookup yields CDR1 MDHEN and CDR2 SYDVKM. CDR3 length: 14 residues. The CDR3 spells CPISPSGDVDEQFF. CDR3 nucleotides: TGCCCCATAAGTCCTAGCGGGGACGTCGATGAGCAGTTCTTC.

The J gene is TRBJ1-4, the V gene TRBV10-3, with D maybe TRBD1 (5 bases). The germline V gene has CDR1 ENHRY and CDR2 SYGVKD. This CDR3 is 18 amino acids long. V dropped 0 bases and J dropped 8 bases, with 22 bases sitting between them. This chain's CDR3 is CAISESVPKGRADEKLFF. The CDR3 DNA reads as TGTGCCATCAGTGAGTCAGTCCCCAAGGGGCGCGCAGACGAAAAACTGTTTTTT.